Each of the 5 T cell receptor beta chains below was sequenced from the same sample in a study of early T cells in non-severe SARS-CoV-2 infection. TCRdb reprocessed the 5' RACE reads with MiXCR, giving one entry per CDR3 protein. This table has about 90,000 distinct CDR3 sequences, roughly 12% appearing once. Sequenced material: whole blood, taken at baseline. The receptors here all came from an adult who was a healthcare worker with PCR-confirmed SARS-CoV-2 infection or an uninfected control (not recorded which).

The chain joins TRBV5-1 to TRBJ1-5; unclear D gene. The CDR3 sequence is 15 residues long. Germline lookup yields CDR1 SGHRS and CDR2 YFSETQ. V shed 0 bases and J shed 4 bases, with 11 bases lying between them. CDR3 nucleotide sequence: TGCGCCAGCAGCTTGGAAGGAATCGGGAATCAGCCCCAGCATTTT. Its translation: CASSLEGIGNQPQHF. The whole variable domain, remainder taken from reference TRBV5-1 and TRBJ1-5, is KAGVTQTPRYLIKTRGQQVTLSCSPISGHRSVSWYQQTPGQGLQFLFEYFSETQRNKGNFPGRFSGRQFSNSRSEMNVSTLELGDSALYLCASSLEGIGNQPQHFGDGTRLSIL.

At least ten counts were recorded for this clonotype. V and J are TRBV12-3 or TRBV12-4 and TRBJ2-1, with D hard to call. Trimming took off 3 bases at V and 13 bases at J, with 16 bases between the two ends. The length of the CDR3 is 13 residues. The CDR3 loop reads CASSFTGPREQFF. Here the CDR3 DNA reads TGTGCCAGCAGTTTTACGGGCCCAAGGGAACAGTTCTTC.

The chain has TRBV10-2 and TRBJ1-1; D is unresolved. The CDR3 spans 14 residues. The V gene's germline CDR1 is WSHSY and CDR2 SAAADI. V shed 4 bases and J shed 2 bases, with 11 bases lying between them. The DNA of the CDR3 is TGCGCCAGCAGTGGGGTCCTACTAAACACTGAAGCTTTCTTT. Amino acids: CASSGVLLNTEAFF.

The chain carries TRBV15 and TRBJ2-7; 10 bases line up with TRBD1. The trim removed 1 base at V and 3 bases at J, leaving 6 bases unmatched. Germline-derived CDR1 and CDR2 are LNHNV and YYDKDF (reference sequence). This CDR3 contains 16 residues. CDR3 nucleotide sequence: TGTGCCACCAGCAGAGGAAGGGACAGGGGCGGCTACGAGCAGTACTTC. This codes for CATSRGRDRGGYEQYF.

The gene calls are TRBV2 and TRBJ1-1, with D maybe TRBD1 (6 bases). This CDR3 region has 14 residues. The V gene lost 6 bases and the J gene lost 4 bases, with 15 bases spanning the gap. The germline V gene encodes CDR1 SNHLY and CDR2 FYNNEI. CDR3 DNA sequence: TGTGCCAGCAGCCGGGGACAAGGAGGCACTGAAGCTTTCTTT. Protein sequence: CASSRGQGGTEAFF.